This TCR beta chain came from a study of CD8 T cells in Susac syndrome. RNA totalling about 0.5 to 1 ug underwent reverse transcription with random hexamers. TCRdb independently ran MiXCR on the immunoSEQ multiplex PCR reads; one entry per CDR3 protein. The profile shows over 100,000 distinct CDR3 sequences, roughly 95% of them singletons. From blood CD8+ and CD4+ T cells, TCR beta sequences were generated. V was pared by 4 bases and J by 3 bases, with 7 bases of the junction left unmatched. The CDR3 is made up of 15 amino acids. CDR1 is SGDLS, CDR2 YYNGEE, per germline. The clonotype comes from a human donor in good health. Sequenced input: CD4+ T cells from PBMCs. V gene TRBV9 combines with J gene TRBJ2-3; 8 bases agree with TRBD2. CDR3 DNA: TGTGCCAGCAGCCCCCGGGGGGGGGCGACAGATACGCAGTATTTT. The encoded protein is CASSPRGGATDTQYF.